This entry concerns a single TCR beta chain. Its antigen is still unknown. It was with 60 Vbeta and 13 Jbeta primers that the PCR ran. Generated by immunoSEQ multiplex PCR, the TCRdb table keeps only in-frame clones and is missing some. The repertoire holds over 150,000 clones, 60% to 80% seen once, with 13% in the top ten. The source of the sample is a study of cytomegalovirus exposure and HLA in healthy donors. Germline V gene sequence: CDR1 SGHRS, CDR2 YFSETQ. The CDR3 consists of 15 residues. The V gene end was trimmed by 2 bases and the J gene end by 4 bases; junction bases not matched to a gene: 6. Whole-study results and caveats: Cytomegalovirus association was listed for 150 or so TCR beta chains. A previous analysis found most TCR beta V segments productive roughly 87% or roughly 30% of the time.

The sample taken for sequencing was PBMCs. This chain links TRBV5-1 with TRBJ1-2; 9 bases match TRBD1. The clonotype was recovered from a man aged 25 to 45 in good health and CMV-seropositive. CDR3 nucleotide sequence: TGCGCCAGCAGCTTATACAGGGGGCAGGGCTATGGCTACACCTTC. As protein: CASSLYRGQGYGYTF. The full variable domain, rest sourced from reference TRBV5-1 and TRBJ1-2, is KAGVTQTPRYLIKTRGQQVTLSCSPISGHRSVSWYQQTPGQGLQFLFEYFSETQRNKGNFPGRFSGRQFSNSRSEMNVSTLELGDSALYLCASSLYRGQGYGYTFGSGTRLTVV.